This T cell receptor (beta chain) was recorded in a study of beta chain features in type 1 diabetes. In its sample, this clone was seen many times. Its antigen is still unknown. Each of the sorted populations had a purity greater than 95%. The germline V gene encodes CDR1 SGHAT and CDR2 FQNNGV. This CDR3 spans 11 amino acids. Trimming shortened V by 5 bases and J by 5 bases, and 4 bases separated the two germline ends. Study-wide findings and caveats: Among type 1 diabetes patients, VDJ junctions had fewer insertions and more deletions.

The study reverse transcribed the entire isolated RNA, so it sequenced expressed TCRB transcripts. Clones were sequenced by immunoSEQ multiplex PCR, and TCRdb holds only the in-frame ones, with some missing. The data contain some 300,000 clones, under 8.5% of them singletons. This chain joins TRBV11-2 and TRBJ2-1; D ambiguous. The receptor's source is a woman younger than 30 in good health. The material sequenced was central memory CD4+ T cells from blood. CDR3 region: CASSPHNEQFF. DNA of the CDR3: TGTGCCAGCAGCCCGCACAATGAGCAGTTCTTC.